This TCR beta chain stems from a study of T cells in Graves' hyperthyroidism and ophthalmopathy. This clonotype was counted at least ten times. Its specificity is not known. It was uncontrolled infection, other autoimmune disease, pregnancy or lactation that excluded patients. Sample collection date corresponds to first hyperthyroidism diagnosis, prior to any ophthalmopathy symptoms. There are 12 residues in the CDR3. V was trimmed by 0 bases and J by 4 bases, leaving 6 bases between them. The V gene's germline CDR1 is GTSNPN and CDR2 SVGIG (reference sequence). Notes on the study in general: The blood repertoire included most of the expanded thyroid clonotypes above 0.001.

The investigators amplified TCR beta CDR3 regions from RNA transcripts. HTBI primers were used for first-round RT-PCR of the TCR CDR3. TCRdb reprocessed the multiplex PCR reads with MiXCR, giving one entry per CDR3 protein. The sample includes a few hundred thousand distinct CDR3 sequences, 13% to 15% seen only once; the top ten take about an eighth. The genes are TRBV30 and TRBJ1-1; unclear D gene. Sequencing was done on a sample of blood. This TCR was recovered from a middle-aged woman with Graves' hyperthyroidism that later progressed to Graves' ophthalmopathy. Here the CDR3 DNA reads TGTGCCTGGAGTGTGCGGTCCACTGAAGCTTTCTTT. Protein: CAWSVRSTEAFF.